Below, 12 T cell receptor beta chains from the same sample are listed, as sequenced in a study of tumor-infiltrating lymphocytes in primary liver carcinoma. For each extraction, RNA and DNA were obtained together from approximately 20-30 mg of unsorted bulk tissue. Production of TCR beta cDNA used 500 ng total RNA together with a constant-region primer. Construction of TCR beta libraries relied on three successive nested multiplex PCR rounds employing slightly modified ARM-PCR. It was with TRBV1-TRBV30 forward primers and a C-beta reverse primer that the first two PCR rounds were run, at 10 cycles each. TCRdb processed the multiplex PCR reads anew with MiXCR; each CDR3 protein has one entry. The table includes roughly 100,000 distinct CDR3 sequences, 69% detected once. The sample taken for sequencing was liver tumor tissue from sampling region 5. Subset defined: tumor region T5, tumor centre. These TCRs come from a woman aged 60-75 years with primary liver carcinoma and hepatitis B virus infection.

The V gene is TRBV11-3, the J gene TRBJ2-2, with D maybe TRBD1 (6 bases). Germline CDR1 and CDR2: SGHNT and YENEEA. The CDR3 contains 14 residues. CDR3 loop: CISRGTRAAGELFF. CDR3 DNA: TGTATCAGCAGGGGAACTAGGGCGGCCGGGGAGCTGTTTTTT.

This clonotype was seen only a few times. V is TRBV28 and J is TRBJ2-7; 10 bases are shared with TRBD2. The CDR3 runs 18 residues. CDR1 is MDHEN and CDR2 is SYDVKM in the germline V gene. J was trimmed by 3 bases and V by 0 bases; bases with no gene match: 11. As DNA, the CDR3 is TGTGCCAGCAGTTTATGGGCTTGGAGCGGGAGGGCCTTCTACGAGCAGTACTTC. Protein product: CASSLWAWSGRAFYEQYF.

The chain is built from TRBV6-5 and TRBJ2-1; possibly TRBD1 or TRBD2 for D (6 bases each). The CDR3 has 13 amino acids. Germline values: CDR1 MNHEY, CDR2 SVGAGI. In nucleotides, the CDR3 is TGTGTGAGCAGTTACTCGATGGGGGGACAACAGTTCTTC. Translated, it gives CVSSYSMGGQQFF.

With regard to this clonotype: This may be a read error: a much more frequent sequence differs by one nucleotide. The V call is TRBV2, the J call TRBJ2-2, with D possibly TRBD1 on 6 matching bases. CDR1 is SNHLY and CDR2 is FYNNEI in the germline V gene. Trimming left V 3 bases short and J 7 bases short, with 15 bases between. The CDR3 covers 15 residues. The CDR3 region has the DNA TGTGCCAGCAGTGACGAGCAGGGGAATGGCGGGGAGCTGTTTTTT. Amino acid sequence: CASSDEQGNGGELFF.

Note on this clonotype: This may arise from a read error, as a much more abundant clone is one base away. The V call is TRBV5-1, the J call TRBJ2-5; D not resolved. CDR1 is SGHRS, CDR2 YFSETQ, per germline. The CDR3 has 13 amino acids. The CDR3 sequence is CASSLARQVTQYF. The CDR3 region has the DNA TGCGCCAGCAGCTTGGCCCGGCAAGTGACCCAGTACTTC.

The genes are TRBV7-9 and TRBJ1-5, with 7 bases matching TRBD1. Unmatched junction bases numbered 15, after V lost 5 bases and J lost 5 bases. CDR1 is SEHNR and CDR2 is FQNEAQ in the germline V gene (reference sequence). The length of the CDR3 is 17 residues. CDR3 amino acids: CASSHTYVGTDYQPQHF. The DNA for the CDR3 is TGTGCCAGCAGCCATACTTACGTCGGGACAGATTATCAGCCCCAGCATTTT.

In regard to this clonotype: A much more abundant neighbour one base away suggests this may be a read error. V is TRBV5-1 and J is TRBJ2-1; 9 bases fit TRBD2. The CDR3 runs to 17 residues. Germline CDR1 and CDR2: SGHRS and YFSETQ. CDR3 in amino acids: CANSLAASGTLPGEQFF. CDR3 sequence (DNA): TGCGCCAACAGCTTGGCCGCTAGCGGGACCCTACCTGGTGAGCAGTTCTTC.

This clonotype was counted ten times or more. The chain links TRBV29-1 to TRBJ1-1; D unresolved. Per germline, CDR1 SQVTM and CDR2 ANQGSEA. The V and J ends lost 4 bases and 2 bases respectively, with 11 bases between them. The CDR3 contains 13 residues. CDR3 DNA sequence: TGCAGCGTTGCGGAGCAACCAAACACTGAAGCTTTCTTT. Amino acids: CSVAEQPNTEAFF.

As concerns this clonotype: The CDR3 end shows no conserved phenylalanine or tryptophan, and so a read error is likely. V and J are TRBV5-4 and TRBJ1-1, with 8 bases aligning to TRBD1. This CDR3 spans 14 amino acids. Germline V gives CDR1 SGHNT, CDR2 YYREEE (reference sequence). The ends lost 4 bases at V and 4 bases at J; junction bases unmatched: 6. The CDR3 DNA follows: TGTGCCAGCAGCACAAGGACAGGGCCCACTGAAGCTTTCTCT. This codes for CASSTRTGPTEAFS.

Comment on this clonotype: The conserved phenylalanine or tryptophan normally closing the CDR3 is absent here, so this likely arose from a read error. The CDR3 is CANTSGGAGGTEAFS. The DNA for the CDR3 is TGTGCCAACACCTCGGGGGGGGCTGGGGGCACTGAAGCTTTCTCT. The chain couples TRBV28 to TRBJ1-1; possible D gene TRBD1, 6 bases. The CDR3 runs 15 residues. The V and J ends lost 10 bases and 4 bases respectively, with 22 bases between them. In germline, CDR1 is MDHEN, CDR2 SYDVKM.

The count of this clonotype is one. This chain joins TRBV6-5 and TRBJ1-2, with D unresolved. The germline gives CDR1 MNHEY, CDR2 SVGAGI. With 7 bases removed from V and 1 base from J, the gap between germline ends came to 19 bases. This CDR3 region has 16 residues. The CDR3 sequence: CASTRYSGLVNYGYTF. Written as DNA, the CDR3 is TGTGCCAGCACTCGGTACAGTGGGCTTGTTAACTATGGCTACACCTTC.

The rearrangement uses TRBV20-1 and TRBJ1-2; possible D gene TRBD1, 6 bases. The CDR3 is made up of 12 amino acids. Trimming pared 6 bases from V and 8 bases from J, leaving 16 bases between. Looked up from germline, CDR1 is DFQATT and CDR2 is SNEGSKA (reference sequence). The CDR3 DNA reads TGCAGTGCCGGAGGGGGGGTTTTCGGCTACACCTTC. Protein sequence: CSAGGGVFGYTF.